This TCR beta chain was profiled in a study of T-cell memory formation after mild COVID-19. CDR1 is SQVTM, CDR2 ANQGSEA, per germline. Trimming removed 3 bases at V and 2 bases at J, with 9 bases between. The CDR3 runs to 13 residues. TCRdb analysed the 5' RACE reads with MiXCR anew, one entry per CDR3 protein. The table includes hundreds of thousands of distinct CDR3 sequences, about 23% detected once. The TCR was taken from an adult woman who had mild COVID-19 (a few samples of this study predate the infection). Cell type and time point are not known. The rearrangement uses TRBV29-1 and TRBJ2-3, with D perhaps matching TRBD2 (6 bases). Sample: PBMCs or a T cell subset sorted from them (not recorded which). The CDR3 region has the DNA TGCAGCGTTGATCGGGGGATCACAGATACGCAGTATTTT. Encoded protein: CSVDRGITDTQYF.